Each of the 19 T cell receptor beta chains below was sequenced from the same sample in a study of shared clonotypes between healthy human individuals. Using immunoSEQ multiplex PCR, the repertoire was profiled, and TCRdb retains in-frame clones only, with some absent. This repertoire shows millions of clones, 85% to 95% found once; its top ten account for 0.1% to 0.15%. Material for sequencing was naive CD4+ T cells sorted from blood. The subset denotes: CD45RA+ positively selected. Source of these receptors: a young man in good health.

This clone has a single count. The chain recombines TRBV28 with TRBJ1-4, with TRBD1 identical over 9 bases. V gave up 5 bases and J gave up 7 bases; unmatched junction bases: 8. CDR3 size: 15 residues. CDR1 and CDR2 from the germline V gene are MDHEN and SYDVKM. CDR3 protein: CASSSHDRGGEKLFF. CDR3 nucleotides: TGTGCCAGCAGTAGTCACGACAGGGGGGGTGAAAAACTGTTTTTT.

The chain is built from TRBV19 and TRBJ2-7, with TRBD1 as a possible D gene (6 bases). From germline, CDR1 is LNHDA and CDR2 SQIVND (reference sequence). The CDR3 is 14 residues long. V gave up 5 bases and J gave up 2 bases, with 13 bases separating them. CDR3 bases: TGTGCCAGTAGTTCACCGGGACATACCTACGAGCAGTACTTC. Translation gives CASSSPGHTYEQYF.

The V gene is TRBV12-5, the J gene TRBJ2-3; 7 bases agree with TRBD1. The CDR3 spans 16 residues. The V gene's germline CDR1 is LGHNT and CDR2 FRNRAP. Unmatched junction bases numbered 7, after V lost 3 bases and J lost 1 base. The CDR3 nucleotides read TGTGCTAGTGGTTTTTCGGGACAGTTGGGCACAGATACGCAGTATTTT. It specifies CASGFSGQLGTDTQYF. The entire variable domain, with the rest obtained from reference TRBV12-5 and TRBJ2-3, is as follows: DARVTQTPRHKVTEMGQEVTMRCQPILGHNTVFWYRQTMMQGLELLAYFRNRAPLDDSGMPKDRFSAEMPDATLATLKIQPSEPRDSAVYFCASGFSGQLGTDTQYFGPGTRLTVL.

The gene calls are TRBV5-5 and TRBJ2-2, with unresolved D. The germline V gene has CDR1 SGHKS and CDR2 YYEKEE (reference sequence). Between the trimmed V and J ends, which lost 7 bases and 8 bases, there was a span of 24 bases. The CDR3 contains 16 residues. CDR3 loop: CASQRSGPTALGELFF. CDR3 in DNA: TGTGCCAGCCAACGCTCCGGGCCCACTGCGTTGGGGGAGCTGTTTTTT.

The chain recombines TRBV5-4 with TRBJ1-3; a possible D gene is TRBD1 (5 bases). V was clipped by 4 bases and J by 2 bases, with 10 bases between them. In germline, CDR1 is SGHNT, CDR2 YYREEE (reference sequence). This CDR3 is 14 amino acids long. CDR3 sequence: CASSTDSTGNTIYF. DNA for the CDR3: TGTGCCAGCAGCACCGACAGTACTGGAAACACCATATATTTT.

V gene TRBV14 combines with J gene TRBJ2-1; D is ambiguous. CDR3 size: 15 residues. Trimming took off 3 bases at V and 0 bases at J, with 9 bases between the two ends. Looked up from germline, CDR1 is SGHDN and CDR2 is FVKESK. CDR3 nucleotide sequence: TGTGCCAGCAGCCACGGCGGCCCCTCCTACAATGAGCAGTTCTTC. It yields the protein CASSHGGPSYNEQFF.

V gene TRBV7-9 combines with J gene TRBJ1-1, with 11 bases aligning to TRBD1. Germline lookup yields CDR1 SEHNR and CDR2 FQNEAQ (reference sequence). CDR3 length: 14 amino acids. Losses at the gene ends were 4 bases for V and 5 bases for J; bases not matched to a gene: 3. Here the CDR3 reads CASSWTGGGTEAFF. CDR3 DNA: TGTGCCAGCAGCTGGACAGGGGGCGGGACTGAAGCTTTCTTT.

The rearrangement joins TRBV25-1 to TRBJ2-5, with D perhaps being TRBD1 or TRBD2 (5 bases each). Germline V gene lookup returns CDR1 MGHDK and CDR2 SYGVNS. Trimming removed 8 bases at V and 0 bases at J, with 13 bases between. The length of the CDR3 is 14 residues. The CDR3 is CASRGEADQETQYF. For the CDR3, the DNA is TGTGCCAGCCGGGGCGAGGCGGACCAAGAGACCCAGTACTTC.

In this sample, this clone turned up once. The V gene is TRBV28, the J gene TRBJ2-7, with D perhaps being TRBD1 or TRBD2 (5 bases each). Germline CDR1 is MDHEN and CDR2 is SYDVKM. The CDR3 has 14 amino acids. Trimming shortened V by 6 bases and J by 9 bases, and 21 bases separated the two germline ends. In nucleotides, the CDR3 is TGTGCCAGCAGAACCCGTACGGGGCTTGGGGTGCAGTACTTC. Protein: CASRTRTGLGVQYF.

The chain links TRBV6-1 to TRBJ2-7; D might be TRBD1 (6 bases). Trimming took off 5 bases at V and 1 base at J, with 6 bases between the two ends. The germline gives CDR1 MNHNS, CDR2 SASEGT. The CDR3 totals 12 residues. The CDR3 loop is CASSTGSYEQYF. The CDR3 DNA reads TGTGCCAGCAGTACAGGGTCCTACGAGCAGTACTTC.

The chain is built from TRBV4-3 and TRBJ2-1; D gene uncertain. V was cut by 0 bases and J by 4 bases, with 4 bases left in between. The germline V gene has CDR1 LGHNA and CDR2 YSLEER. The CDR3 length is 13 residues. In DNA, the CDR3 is TGCGCCAGCAGCCAAGAGGCTTACAATGAGCAGTTCTTC. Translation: CASSQEAYNEQFF.

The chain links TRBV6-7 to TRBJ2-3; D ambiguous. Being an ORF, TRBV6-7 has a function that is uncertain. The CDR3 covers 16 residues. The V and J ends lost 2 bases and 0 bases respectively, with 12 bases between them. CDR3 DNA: TGTGCCAGCAGTTACACATCTTGGCGTAGCACAGATACGCAGTATTTT. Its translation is CASSYTSWRSTDTQYF.

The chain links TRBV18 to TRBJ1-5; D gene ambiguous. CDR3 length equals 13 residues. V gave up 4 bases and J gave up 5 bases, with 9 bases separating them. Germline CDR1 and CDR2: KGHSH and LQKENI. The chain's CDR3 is CASSRLDDQPQHF. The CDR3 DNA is TGTGCCAGCTCACGACTGGACGATCAGCCCCAGCATTTT.

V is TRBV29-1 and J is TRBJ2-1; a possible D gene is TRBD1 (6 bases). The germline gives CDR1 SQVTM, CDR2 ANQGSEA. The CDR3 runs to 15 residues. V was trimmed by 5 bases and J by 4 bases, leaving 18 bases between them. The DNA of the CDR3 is TGCAGCGTTTCCCCCGCAGGGGCGCCTTACAATGAGCAGTTCTTC. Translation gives CSVSPAGAPYNEQFF.

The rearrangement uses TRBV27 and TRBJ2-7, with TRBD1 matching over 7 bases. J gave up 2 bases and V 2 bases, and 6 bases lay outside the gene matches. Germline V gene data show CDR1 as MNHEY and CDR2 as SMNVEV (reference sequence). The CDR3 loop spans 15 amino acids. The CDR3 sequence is CASSLTGEGAYEQYF. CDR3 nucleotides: TGTGCCAGCAGTTTAACAGGGGAAGGGGCCTACGAGCAGTACTTC.

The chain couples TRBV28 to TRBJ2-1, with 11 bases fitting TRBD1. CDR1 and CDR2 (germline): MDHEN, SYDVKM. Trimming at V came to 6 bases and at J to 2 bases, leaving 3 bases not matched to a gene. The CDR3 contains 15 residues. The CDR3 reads CASRAGQGAYNEQFF. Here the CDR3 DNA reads TGTGCCAGCAGAGCGGGACAGGGGGCCTACAATGAGCAGTTCTTC.

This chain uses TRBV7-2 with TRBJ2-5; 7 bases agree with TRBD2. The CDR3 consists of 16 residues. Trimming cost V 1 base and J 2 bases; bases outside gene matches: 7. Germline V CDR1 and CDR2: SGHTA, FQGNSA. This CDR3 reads CASSLVPGGRQETQYF. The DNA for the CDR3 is TGTGCCAGCAGCTTAGTTCCGGGAGGACGGCAAGAGACCCAGTACTTC. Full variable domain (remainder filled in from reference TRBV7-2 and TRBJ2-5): GAGVSQSPSNKVTEKGKDVELRCDPISGHTALYWYRQSLGQGLEFLIYFQGNSAPDKSGLPSDRFSAERTGGSVSTLTIQRTQQEDSAVYLCASSLVPGGRQETQYFGPGTRLLVL.

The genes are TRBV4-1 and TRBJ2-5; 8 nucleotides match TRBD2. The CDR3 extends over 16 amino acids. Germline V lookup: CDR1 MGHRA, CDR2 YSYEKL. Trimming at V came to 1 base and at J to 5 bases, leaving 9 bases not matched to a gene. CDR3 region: CASSQGHGAGVETQYF. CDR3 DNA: TGCGCCAGCAGCCAAGGGCACGGAGCGGGGGTGGAGACCCAGTACTTC.

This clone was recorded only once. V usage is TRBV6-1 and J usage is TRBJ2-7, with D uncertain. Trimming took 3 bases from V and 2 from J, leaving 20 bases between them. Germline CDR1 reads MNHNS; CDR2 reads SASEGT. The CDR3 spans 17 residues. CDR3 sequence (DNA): TGTGCCAGCAGTGATTTCTCAAGGGCAGAAAGGACCTACGAGCAGTACTTC. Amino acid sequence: CASSDFSRAERTYEQYF.